The entry below gives a single TCR beta chain sequence along with its context. How the authors handled the data: Cell counts per sample came from amplifying reference gene primers. Here immunoSEQ multiplex PCR was the method, and the copy in TCRdb shows in-frame clones only, minus some. V, J and clone size reflect that table, while D and trimming were determined from the DNA. The sample lists tens of thousands of clones, roughly three quarters occurring once. This entry belongs to a study of blood T cell repertoires in COVID-19. Across the study: PBMCs, B-cell-depleted T cells, or T cells provided the cDNA or gDNA that made up the material.

Seattle patient enrollment occurred during active infection, with longitudinal follow-up thereafter. Sequencing was done on a sample of peripheral blood. This clonotype was sampled from a man between 70 and 80 years old with COVID-19, enrolled during active disease.

In nucleotides, the CDR3 is TGCGCCAGCAGCCCCGGGACAGGGGTAATAGGGGGCTACACCTTC. It encodes CASSPGTGVIGGYTF. V usage is TRBV5-1 and J usage is TRBJ1-2; TRBD1 agrees at 10 bases. V lost 4 bases, J lost 8 bases, and 11 bases stayed unmatched. Germline values: CDR1 SGHRS, CDR2 YFSETQ. The CDR3 covers 15 residues. Looking up the rest from reference TRBV5-1 and TRBJ1-2 gives the full variable domain: KAGVTQTPRYLIKTRGQQVTLSCSPISGHRSVSWYQQTPGQGLQFLFEYFSETQRNKGNFPGRFSGRQFSNSRSEMNVSTLELGDSALYLCASSPGTGVIGGYTFGSGTRLTVV.